A single sample gave rise to the 29 T cell receptor beta chains below, sequenced in a study of circulating and synovial CD4+ cells in juvenile arthritis. The method was immunoSEQ multiplex PCR; TCRdb's version includes in-frame clones alone and lacks a portion of them. The sample has under 40,000 clones; about 96% are singletons. The specimen sequenced was CD4+ T cells from blood. The receptors were sampled from a human donor with juvenile idiopathic arthritis.

The chain uses TRBV19 and TRBJ2-7; 7 bases agree with TRBD2. The CDR3 totals 16 residues. J gave up 3 bases and V 0 bases, and 8 bases lay outside the gene matches. Germline CDR1 LNHDA, CDR2 SQIVND (reference sequence). The CDR3: CASSIDLWGGNYEQYF. In DNA, the CDR3 is TGTGCCAGTAGTATAGATCTCTGGGGGGGTAACTACGAGCAGTACTTC.

Points on this clone: The same CDR3 can be traced to other DNA sequences in this sample. This chain uses TRBV19 with TRBJ2-5, with a tentative D call TRBD1 (6 bases). CDR3 length equals 13 residues. Germline CDR1 LNHDA, CDR2 SQIVND (reference sequence). The V end was cut by 5 bases, the J end by 2 bases, with 9 bases between. The CDR3 protein is CASSPGQQETQYF. In DNA form, the CDR3 reads TGTGCCAGTAGTCCAGGACAGCAAGAGACCCAGTACTTC.

The chain has TRBV7-3 and TRBJ2-3, with 7 bases identical to TRBD2. The trim removed 5 bases at V and 4 bases at J, leaving 12 bases unmatched. Germline CDR1 reads SGHTA; CDR2 reads FQGTGA. The CDR3 totals 16 residues. In nucleotides, the CDR3 is TGTGCCAGCAGCCCCGGGGGGACGGTCCCTTCAGATACGCAGTATTTT. Its protein is CASSPGGTVPSDTQYF.

This chain connects TRBV19 to TRBJ2-5, with 8 bases that match TRBD1. CDR3 size: 15 residues. Germline assignment: CDR1 LNHDA and CDR2 SQIVND (reference sequence). The V and J ends lost 6 bases and 2 bases, in that order; junction bases with no gene match: 8. The CDR3, as DNA: TGTGCCAGTAGGAGGGGGACAGGCGAACAAGAGACCCAGTACTTC. Its protein is CASRRGTGEQETQYF.

This clone was detected only a few times. The CDR3 bases are TGTGCCTGGACTCCTCGGACTAGCGGTACTAAGTTCTTC. This gives the protein CAWTPRTSGTKFF. This chain links TRBV30 with TRBJ2-1; 10 bases are a match to TRBD2. The trim removed 4 bases at V and 14 bases at J, leaving 11 bases unmatched. The germline V gene encodes CDR1 GTSNPN and CDR2 SVGIG (reference sequence). The CDR3 spans 13 residues.

This sequence joins TRBV7-9 and TRBJ2-7; maybe TRBD2 (6 bases). There are 15 residues in the CDR3. CDR1 is SEHNR and CDR2 is FQNEAQ in the germline V gene (reference sequence). The V end lost 1 base, the J end lost 0 bases, and 10 bases lay between the germline ends. CDR3 DNA: TGTGCCAGCAGCTTAGATCGGGGGAACTCCTACGAGCAGTACTTC. Protein: CASSLDRGNSYEQYF.

The chain carries TRBV14 and TRBJ1-1, with 8 bases identical to TRBD1. CDR3 size: 16 residues. The ends lost 4 bases at V and 0 bases at J; junction bases unmatched: 7. Germline assignment: CDR1 SGHDN and CDR2 FVKESK. The DNA for the CDR3 is TGTGCCAGCAGCCTGAGGACAGGGCCCATGAACACTGAAGCTTTCTTT. Amino acids: CASSLRTGPMNTEAFF.

The chain is built from TRBV15 and TRBJ2-3; maybe TRBD2 (5 bases). Germline V lookup: CDR1 LNHNV, CDR2 YYDKDF (reference sequence). Trimming took off 0 bases at V and 8 bases at J, with 12 bases between the two ends. The CDR3 covers 14 residues. Here the CDR3 DNA reads TGTGCCACCAGCAGAGATCGAGCTGCGGGTACGCAGTATTTT. Residues: CATSRDRAAGTQYF.

The V gene is TRBV5-1, the J gene TRBJ2-1; 8 nucleotides line up with TRBD2. Looked up from germline, CDR1 is SGHRS and CDR2 is YFSETQ. This CDR3 is 15 amino acids long. V lost 4 bases to trimming and J lost 6 bases; unmatched junction nucleotides: 9. The CDR3 loop reads CASSAGLASRNEQFF. The DNA for the CDR3 is TGCGCCAGCAGCGCAGGACTAGCTAGTCGCAATGAGCAGTTCTTC. The variable domain in full, with the rest retrieved from reference TRBV5-1 and TRBJ2-1, is KAGVTQTPRYLIKTRGQQVTLSCSPISGHRSVSWYQQTPGQGLQFLFEYFSETQRNKGNFPGRFSGRQFSNSRSEMNVSTLELGDSALYLCASSAGLASRNEQFFGPGTRLTVL.

This clone is a singleton in its sample. The V call is TRBV7-2, the J call TRBJ2-1; 12 bases line up with TRBD2. With V trimmed by 3 bases and J by 8 bases, 5 bases remained unmatched. This CDR3 region has 15 residues. CDR1 SGHTA and CDR2 FQGNSA come from the germline V gene. CDR3 region: CASSFGLAGWDEQFF. The CDR3 DNA follows: TGTGCCAGCAGCTTCGGACTAGCGGGGTGGGATGAGCAGTTCTTC.

The V gene is TRBV18, the J gene TRBJ1-5, with a tentative D call TRBD1 (5 bases). The V gene lost 5 bases and the J gene lost 7 bases, with 18 bases spanning the gap. The CDR3 has 15 amino acids. Per germline, CDR1 KGHSH and CDR2 LQKENI. For the CDR3, the DNA is TGTGCCAGCTCAAAACTTCAGGGTGAGACGCAGCCCCAGCATTTT. Its protein product is CASSKLQGETQPQHF.

CDR3 protein: CASSQTTGVLYEQYF. CDR3 in DNA: TGTGCCAGTAGTCAAACGACAGGAGTATTATACGAGCAGTACTTC. The rearrangement uses TRBV19 and TRBJ2-5, with D possibly matching TRBD1 (6 bases). The closer fit of TRBJ2-7 to the DNA end suggests the J call may be wrong. Germline CDR1 reads LNHDA; CDR2 reads SQIVND (reference sequence). There are 15 residues in the CDR3.

The chain recombines TRBV9 with TRBJ2-1; 8 bases agree with TRBD2. The CDR3 has 17 residues. Germline V gene data show CDR1 as SGDLS and CDR2 as YYNGEE. V dropped 0 bases and J dropped 6; count of bases not matched to a gene: 11. In nucleotides, the CDR3 is TGTGCCAGCAGCGTAGCCGGGGGCGGGAGGCCTTTCAATGAGCAGTTCTTC. It specifies CASSVAGGGRPFNEQFF.

The chain employs TRBV5-1 and TRBJ2-7, with a tentative D call TRBD2 (6 bases). Germline-derived CDR1 and CDR2 are SGHRS and YFSETQ. The CDR3 length is 15 residues. Trimming removed 0 bases at V and 7 bases at J, with 17 bases between. The CDR3 DNA reads as TGCGCCAGCAGCTTGGAAACGTCCAGAGGAGGGGAGCAGTACTTC. It translates to CASSLETSRGGEQYF.

J is TRBJ2-7 and V is TRBV7-3; 7 nucleotides match TRBD2. The CDR3 has 16 residues. V was clipped by 5 bases and J by 4 bases; unmatched bases: 14. Germline loops: CDR1 SGHTA, CDR2 FQGTGA. The CDR3 spells CASSPTGTNLLYEQYF. The CDR3 nucleotides are TGTGCCAGCAGCCCAACCGGGACTAATCTTTTGTACGAGCAGTACTTC.

The sample holds one count of this clone. The rearrangement links TRBV9 to TRBJ2-3; D is undetermined. Germline V gene lookup returns CDR1 SGDLS and CDR2 YYNGEE. This CDR3 has 15 residues. V was shortened by 0 bases and J by 2 bases, with 10 bases between the two germline ends. CDR3: CASSVEITVTDTQYF. The CDR3 DNA reads as TGTGCCAGCAGCGTAGAGATCACAGTCACAGATACGCAGTATTTT.

The J gene is TRBJ2-5, the V gene TRBV19, with 10 positions matching TRBD2. J gave up 4 bases and V 3 bases, and 14 bases lay outside the gene matches. This CDR3 has 18 amino acids. Looked up from germline, CDR1 is LNHDA and CDR2 is SQIVND (reference sequence). The CDR3 coding sequence is TGTGCCAGTAGTATTGGCAGGGGAGCGGGAGGGCAGCGAGAGACCCAGTACTTC. Residues: CASSIGRGAGGQRETQYF.

The rearrangement uses TRBV18 and TRBJ2-5, with D hard to call. Trimming took off 4 bases at V and 5 bases at J, with 14 bases between the two ends. The length of the CDR3 is 14 residues. Germline CDR1 reads KGHSH; CDR2 reads LQKENI. CDR3 DNA: TGTGCCAGCTCACTTCTGAGGAATCAGGAGACCCAGTACTTC. Translating it yields CASSLLRNQETQYF.

J is TRBJ2-3 and V is TRBV19; TRBD1 agrees at 8 bases. The trim removed 4 bases at V and 0 bases at J, leaving 3 bases unmatched. Germline V lookup: CDR1 LNHDA, CDR2 SQIVND (reference sequence). The CDR3 spans 15 residues. The CDR3 is CASSNRGVSTDTQYF. In DNA form, the CDR3 reads TGTGCCAGTAGTAACAGGGGGGTTAGCACAGATACGCAGTATTTT.

This clone was observed a few times. The chain carries TRBV6-1 and TRBJ1-3, with D possibly being TRBD1 (5 bases). This CDR3 has 15 residues. V dropped 0 bases and J dropped 1 base, with 7 bases sitting between them. Germline V lookup: CDR1 MNHNS, CDR2 SASEGT. CDR3 protein: CASSEAAGSGNTIYF. The CDR3 DNA sequence: TGTGCCAGCAGTGAAGCCGCAGGGTCTGGAAACACCATATATTTT.

The chain uses TRBV7-3 and TRBJ2-5; D gene ambiguous. Germline V gene data show CDR1 as SGHTA and CDR2 as FQGTGA. The CDR3 covers 15 residues. V lost 0 bases to trimming and J lost 0 bases, with 8 bases between them. The CDR3 region is CASSLTGRDQETQYF. The CDR3 DNA sequence: TGTGCCAGCAGCTTAACCGGTAGAGACCAAGAGACCCAGTACTTC.

This chain uses TRBV7-2 with TRBJ2-4; a possible D gene is TRBD2 (7 bases). Trimming removed 4 bases at V and 0 bases at J, with 22 bases between. The germline V gene encodes CDR1 SGHTA and CDR2 FQGNSA. The CDR3 runs 19 residues. Written as DNA, the CDR3 is TGTGCCAGCAGCTCTCCCCGTCGGGGGGCCCTGGGAGCCAAAAACATTCAGTACTTC. The encoded protein is CASSSPRRGALGAKNIQYF.

This rearrangement joins TRBV5-4 to TRBJ2-1; 16 bases line up with TRBD2. Germline lookup yields CDR1 SGHNT and CDR2 YYREEE (reference sequence). V trimming: 2 bases; J trimming: 15 bases; junction bases outside the gene matches: 11. The CDR3 covers 16 residues. The CDR3 region is CASSLGTSGGAQRPFF. In nucleotides, the CDR3 is TGTGCCAGCAGCTTAGGGACTAGCGGGGGGGCCCAGCGTCCGTTCTTC.

The V gene is TRBV7-3, the J gene TRBJ1-3; D unresolved. Trimming cost V 5 bases and J 4 bases, with 12 bases left between them. The length of the CDR3 is 14 residues. Germline V CDR1 and CDR2: SGHTA, FQGTGA. Here the CDR3 reads CASSATSEGNTIYF. In DNA form, the CDR3 reads TGTGCCAGCAGCGCCACGTCAGAAGGAAACACCATATATTTT.

The chain has TRBV30 and TRBJ2-7; D unclear. The CDR3 spans 15 residues. Deletions cut 5 bases from V and 0 bases from J, with 17 bases between. CDR1 and CDR2 from the germline V gene are GTSNPN and SVGIG (reference sequence). The CDR3 coding sequence is TGTGCCTGGGGCAAAACGGGTGGTCTCTCCTACGAGCAGTACTTC. Translated, it gives CAWGKTGGLSYEQYF.

The chain employs TRBV1 and TRBJ2-7; the table's D call of TRBD1 was not tested on the DNA. TRBV1 represents a pseudogene. This CDR3 contains 15 residues. The CDR3 DNA is TGCACCAGCAGCCAAGATAGGGCAGGGCCCAACGAGCAGTACTTC. This gives the protein CTSSQDRAGPNEQYF.

The chain employs TRBV9 and TRBJ2-7, with 11 bases identical to TRBD1. V lost 2 bases, J lost 4 bases, and 8 bases stayed unmatched. CDR3 length: 16 residues. Germline loops: CDR1 SGDLS, CDR2 YYNGEE. The DNA of the CDR3 is TGTGCCAGCAGCGTTGGAGGACAGGGGGCGCGATACGAGCAGTACTTC. Its protein is CASSVGGQGARYEQYF.

This CDR3 is CAWTTGGGSTDTQYF. For the CDR3, the DNA is TGTGCCTGGACAACAGGGGGCGGTAGCACAGATACGCAGTATTTT. The chain uses TRBV30 and TRBJ2-3, with TRBD1 matching over 9 bases. The CDR3 is 15 amino acids. Germline-derived CDR1 and CDR2 are GTSNPN and SVGIG (reference sequence). V was pared by 4 bases and J by 0 bases, with 5 bases of the junction left unmatched.

The chain is built from TRBV7-2 and TRBJ1-2; maybe TRBD1 (5 bases). V lost 3 bases and J 2 bases, leaving 10 bases between the germline ends. The length of the CDR3 is 14 residues. Germline V gene data show CDR1 as SGHTA and CDR2 as FQGNSA. The CDR3 DNA reads TGTGCCAGCAGCTTGGAGGGGCCCAACTATGGCTACACCTTC. Translation gives CASSLEGPNYGYTF.